The source of this TCR beta chain is a study of vaccination effects on CD4 cells after COVID-19. The study, taken as a whole, reports: Infection- and vaccine-induced clones contracted markedly late after vaccination.

Cells that had been cultured for roughly eleven days were the source of isolated CD4+ T cells. As their vaccination, participants received two doses of either BNT162b2 or mRNA-1273. Recipients of the vaccine had no prior SARS-CoV-2 infection and negative nucleocapsid antibodies. Cultures received IL-2 medium that replaced half the medium on days 3 and 7. Method: immunoSEQ multiplex PCR; TCRdb's copy keeps in-frame clones and lacks some. The sample includes about 66,000 clones, roughly 74% seen only once; the top ten take 2% to 2.5%. The CDR3 loop spans 15 amino acids. CDR1 is SGHRS, CDR2 YFSETQ, per germline. Deletions cut 0 bases from V and 0 bases from J, with 7 bases between. To note about this clone: Antigen specificity is unknown.

The rearrangement joins TRBV5-1 to TRBJ2-1; D perhaps matches TRBD2 (5 bases). The sequencing here drew on CD4+ T cells from PBMCs cultured without peptide, taken after COVID-19 vaccination. This clonotype originated in a human donor who received a COVID-19 vaccine. Here the CDR3 reads CASSLGGPSYNEQFF. For the CDR3, the DNA is TGCGCCAGCAGCTTGGGCGGGCCCTCCTACAATGAGCAGTTCTTC. Full variable domain (missing parts from reference TRBV5-1 and TRBJ2-1): KAGVTQTPRYLIKTRGQQVTLSCSPISGHRSVSWYQQTPGQGLQFLFEYFSETQRNKGNFPGRFSGRQFSNSRSEMNVSTLELGDSALYLCASSLGGPSYNEQFFGPGTRLTVL.